This T cell receptor beta chain was captured by sequencing in a study of radiotherapy plus CTLA-4 blockade in lung cancer. Study context: Objective responses were observed in 18% of patients, and disease control was achieved by 30% to 40%.

It was focal radiation plus CTLA-4 blockade with ipilimumab that patients with chemo-refractory metastatic non-small-cell lung cancer received. Whole-study results and caveats: Among reported predictors of response, early blood T cell clone dynamics with interferon-beta performed best. After radiotherapy and ipilimumab, tumor-derived clones expanded in peripheral blood.

Germline CDR1 reads MDHEN; CDR2 reads SYDVKM. This CDR3 contains 13 residues. Trimming pared 5 bases from V and 4 bases from J, leaving 11 bases between. Measured with immunoSEQ multiplex PCR; TCRdb has only the in-frame clones, and not every one. The table has roughly 48,000 clones, approximately 78% seen once. On this clone: Its specificity is not known.

This TCR came from a human donor with non-small cell lung cancer who had stable disease on radiotherapy plus ipilimumab. The gene calls are TRBV28 and TRBJ1-2; D perhaps matches TRBD1 (5 bases). The sequencing used peripheral blood, collected from a patient treated with radiotherapy plus ipilimumab. The CDR3 nucleotides read TGTGCCAGCAGTACCCCAGGGATCTATGGCTACACCTTC. Translation gives CASSTPGIYGYTF.